The rows below give T cell receptor beta chains drawn from one sample of a study of neurological immune-mediated disorders. TCRdb recomputed calls from the 5' RACE reads with MiXCR, one row per CDR3 protein. The repertoire holds 45,000 to 50,000 distinct CDR3 sequences, approximately 3% seen once, with more than 12% in the top ten. Material for sequencing was PBMCs. The receptors come from a woman in her forties or fifties with multiple sclerosis. Both conserved end residues are part of each CDR3. The D gene is left open where the match is weak. The size entry gives once, few or many counts, or a class when the clone is expanded.

>TRBJ2-3|TRBV20-1|many|TRBD2
TGCAGTGCTCCATACTATCCCAGCGGGGGCCTAGAGGGCACAGATACGCAGTATTTT
CSAPYYPSGGLEGTDTQYF
>TRBJ2-7|TRBV12-3/TRBV12-4|many|.
TGTGCCAGCAGTTTAGGGGTAACGCCTCCCTACGAGCAGTACTTC
CASSLGVTPPYEQYF
>TRBJ2-7|TRBV7-2|many|TRBD2
TGTGCCAGCAGCGGACTAGCGGGATCCTACGAGCAGTACTTC
CASSGLAGSYEQYF
>TRBJ2-4|TRBV7-2|many|TRBD1
TGTGCCAGCAGCTTCTTACCAGGGGGCGACATTCAGTACTTC
CASSFLPGGDIQYF
>TRBJ2-2|TRBV7-8|many|.
TGTGCCAGCAGCTTCTCGACAGCCGCGAACACCGGGGAGCTGTTTTTT
CASSFSTAANTGELFF
>TRBJ2-6|TRBV12-3/TRBV12-4|many|.
TGTGCCAGCAGTTTTGTGTCTGGGGCCAACGTCCTGACTTTC
CASSFVSGANVLTF
>TRBJ2-5|TRBV6-1|many|.
TGTGCCAGCAGTGAAGGCCTAGCCAAAGAGACCCAGTACTTC
CASSEGLAKETQYF
>TRBJ2-7|TRBV4-1|many|.
TGCGCCAGCAGCTTGGCGTCAGGGTCCTTCTACGAGCAGTACTTC
CASSLASGSFYEQYF
>TRBJ1-4|TRBV5-6|many|.
TGTGCCAGCAGCGGAACGCGTAATGAAAAACTGTTTTTT
CASSGTRNEKLFF
>TRBJ2-5|TRBV3-1|many|.
TGTGCCAGCAGCCTAGCGGTGTACCAAGAGACCCAGTACTTC
CASSLAVYQETQYF
>TRBJ2-2|TRBV7-9|many|.
TGTGCCAGCAGCTTAGCGGGAGGAATGAACACCGGGGAGCTGTTTTTT
CASSLAGGMNTGELFF
>TRBJ2-1|TRBV5-1|many|.
TGCGCCAGCAGCTTCGGGGGGCAAACCTACAATGAGCAGTTCTTC
CASSFGGQTYNEQFF
>TRBJ1-1|TRBV20-1|many|.
TGCAGTGCTAGACCTTTCGGGGAGGGTAGCACTGAAGCTTTCTTT
CSARPFGEGSTEAFF
>TRBJ2-3|TRBV20-1|many|TRBD2
TGCAGTGCTAGCGAGCCAGCGGGAGGGTCAACAGATACGCAGTATTTT
CSASEPAGGSTDTQYF